A selection of T cell receptor beta chains follows, all from one sample in a study of OX40 agonist ivuxolimab in advanced cancers. Assay: immunoSEQ multiplex PCR; the TCRdb copy retains only in-frame clones and omits some. The data contain tens of thousands of clones, more than 80% of them seen just once; the ten biggest clones take up about 7.6%. Sample: CD4+ or CD8+ T cells sorted from blood, taken in a trial of the OX40 agonist ivuxolimab. The source is an adult with an advanced solid tumor such as melanoma, head and neck, liver or kidney cancer. The CDR3 runs from the conserved cysteine through the conserved F or W. The D gene is left open where the match is weak. The size field is filled for only some rows; it gives once, few, many or a size class.

cdr3_nt cdr3_aa j_call v_call d_call clone_size
TGTGCCAGCAGCGTAGGTTATACAGATCAGCCCCAGCATTTT CASSVGYTDQPQHF TRBJ1-5 TRBV9 . .
TGTGCAGCGTCTCTGGGTGAAGCTTTCTTT CAASLGEAFF TRBJ1-1 TRBV2 . .
TGTGCCAGTACGGACAGAGGTTACGGAAACACCATATATTTT CASTDRGYGNTIYF TRBJ1-3 TRBV19 . .
TGTGCCAGCAGCCCCCTCACAGCCAATCAGCCCCAGCATTTT CASSPLTANQPQHF TRBJ1-5 TRBV28 . .
TGTGCCAGCAGCGTAACAGGGGAGAATGAAGCTTTCTTT CASSVTGENEAFF TRBJ1-1 TRBV9 TRBD1 few
TGTGCCAGCAGCCTAGCCCAAGAGACCCAGTACTTC CASSLAQETQYF TRBJ2-5 TRBV11-1 . .
TGTGCCAGCAGCGTAGAAGGCAGACTGAACACTGAAGCTTTCTTT CASSVEGRLNTEAFF TRBJ1-1 TRBV9 . few
TGCGCCAGCAGCCAAGATGGGAGGGGGCTAGGGAATCAGCCCCAGCATTTT CASSQDGRGLGNQPQHF TRBJ1-5 TRBV4-1 TRBD1 .
TGTGCCAGCAGTTACTCGCCGGGCGGAGGCACCCCCCAGCATTTT CASSYSPGGGTPQHF TRBJ1-5 TRBV6-5 . once
TGTGCCAGCAGTTTAATCAAGGGGGGGGGCTACACCTTC CASSLIKGGGYTF TRBJ1-2 TRBV27 . .
TGTGCCAGCAGCCAAGGTACTGAAGCTTTCTTT CASSQGTEAFF TRBJ1-1 TRBV4-2 . .
TGTGCCAGCAGCGAGACAGGGGTGGGCAATGAGCAGTTCTTC CASSETGVGNEQFF TRBJ2-1 TRBV9 TRBD1 .
TGTGCCAGCAGCATAAGCACAGATACGCAGTATTTT CASSISTDTQYF TRBJ2-3 TRBV5-4 . .
TGCGCCAGCAGCCCGAGAAGGGGGACCTCTGGAAACACCATATATTTT CASSPRRGTSGNTIYF TRBJ1-3 TRBV10-2 . .
TGTGCCAGCAGTCAGTCCTATAATTCACCCCTCCACTTT CASSQSYNSPLHF TRBJ1-6 TRBV27 . once
TGTGCCAGCAGCGATCCGGGACAGGGGGACACTGAAGCTTTCTTT CASSDPGQGDTEAFF TRBJ1-1 TRBV28 TRBD1 .
TGTGCCAGCAGCCCCCTTAGCAATCAGCCCCAGCATTTT CASSPLSNQPQHF TRBJ1-5 TRBV9 . .
TGTGCCAGCAGCTTGGGTTTCATGGAGGGGGATCCCAATAGCAATCAGCCCCAGCATTTT CASSLGFMEGDPNSNQPQHF TRBJ1-5 TRBV5-5 . .
TGTGCCAGCAGTGAGATAGGGGGACAGGGGCCATCGGGCTATGGCTACACCTTC CASSEIGGQGPSGYGYTF TRBJ1-2 TRBV28 TRBD1 .
TGTGCCAGCAGCGTTTTACAGGACTCCTACAATGAGCAGTTCTTC CASSVLQDSYNEQFF TRBJ2-1 TRBV4-2 . .
TGTGCCTGGAGTGTGGGCGAGGGTCCGGATGGCTACACCTTC CAWSVGEGPDGYTF TRBJ1-2 TRBV30 . few
TGTGCCAGCAGTCTCAGTAGCTCCTACAATGAGCAGTTCTTC CASSLSSSYNEQFF TRBJ2-1 TRBV6-5 . .
TGCGCCAGCAGCCAAGGGGCTTTAAGGAAGGGAGCTTTCTTT CASSQGALRKGAFF TRBJ1-1 TRBV4-3 . .
TGCGCCAGCAGCCCCTTTGAGGGATTTGGCACTGAAGCTTTCTTT CASSPFEGFGTEAFF TRBJ1-1 TRBV5-1 . .
TGTGCCAGCAGCTTAGCCAGCGACTATGGCTACACCTTC CASSLASDYGYTF TRBJ1-2 TRBV13 . .
TGTGCCTGTTCTCAAGGGGGACCCTACGAGCAGTACTTC CACSQGGPYEQYF TRBJ2-7 TRBV30 . .
TGTGCCAGCAGCTCCGAACGAACAGATACGCAGTATTTT CASSSERTDTQYF TRBJ2-3 TRBV9 . .
TGTGCCTGGAGAGGGGTGGGGAGGAGCTCCTACGAGCAGTACTTC CAWRGVGRSSYEQYF TRBJ2-7 TRBV30 . .
TGTGCCAGCAGCTTTAGTAATAGCTACGAGCAGTACTTC CASSFSNSYEQYF TRBJ2-7 TRBV7-9 . .
TGTGCCAGCAGTGCCCTTTACAGTACCGACACTGAAGCTTTCTTT CASSALYSTDTEAFF TRBJ1-1 TRBV25-1 . .
TGCAGCGTTCTACAGGGGGCGAACACAGATACGCAGTATTTT CSVLQGANTDTQYF TRBJ2-3 TRBV29-1 TRBD1 once
TGTGCCAGCAGTTCCACAACAGGGGTATGGGGCTACACCTTC CASSSTTGVWGYTF TRBJ1-2 TRBV28 TRBD1 .
TGTGCCAGCAGTTCCTCCGGGACAGGCGAATTCTTC CASSSSGTGEFF TRBJ2-1 TRBV6-5 TRBD1 .
TGTGCCAGCAAGGGTCCTAGCGGGGTGCTCAGCTTAGAGCAGTTCTTC CASKGPSGVLSLEQFF TRBJ2-1 TRBV2 TRBD2 .
TGTGCCAGCAGCTCGGGGGGGAACACTGAAGCTTTCTTT CASSSGGNTEAFF TRBJ1-1 TRBV13 . .
TGTGCCAGCAGCCAAGCAGGGGAGGGAAAATTTAACGAGCAGTACTTC CASSQAGEGKFNEQYF TRBJ2-7 TRBV4-2 . .
TGTGCCAGCAGCCCGCGACAGGGCAGGCTGGGGTATGGTGAGCAGTTCTTC CASSPRQGRLGYGEQFF TRBJ2-1 TRBV11-3 TRBD1 .
TGTGCCAGCAGCCGAGGGACAGTTAATCAGCCCCAGCATTTT CASSRGTVNQPQHF TRBJ1-5 TRBV4-2 TRBD1 once
TGTGCCAGCAGGGGGACTGATGGGGCCACTTATCAGCCCCAGCATTTT CASRGTDGATYQPQHF TRBJ1-5 TRBV28 . few
TGTGCCTGGAGCCCGGATAGGGGGTCCTACAATGAGCAGTTCTTC CAWSPDRGSYNEQFF TRBJ2-1 TRBV30 . .
TGTGCCAGCAGCTTAGCCACAGTTGCCACAGATACGCAGTATTTT CASSLATVATDTQYF TRBJ2-3 TRBV11-1 . .
TGTGCCAGCAGCGTAGTTCCTGCTCGGATGAATTCACCCCTCCACTTT CASSVVPARMNSPLHF TRBJ1-6 TRBV9 . once
TGTGCCAGCAGCTCCGCAGGGGGCACAGATACGCAGTATTTT CASSSAGGTDTQYF TRBJ2-3 TRBV7-2 . .
TGCGCCAGCAGCCAAGATCCCAGGGACACCGAGCAGTACTTC CASSQDPRDTEQYF TRBJ2-7 TRBV4-1 . once
TGTGCCAGCAGTGAAGCGCGGGACAGGGTGACGGATGAAAAACTGTTTTTT CASSEARDRVTDEKLFF TRBJ1-4 TRBV2 TRBD1 .
TGCAGCGTTCTAGGGACAGGCACTGAAGCTTTCTTT CSVLGTGTEAFF TRBJ1-1 TRBV29-1 TRBD1 .
TGTGCCAGTAGCTACAGGGTCGGCAATCAGCCCCAGCATTTT CASSYRVGNQPQHF TRBJ1-5 TRBV19 . .
TGCAGTGCTCCCTCTGGGAATGAGCAGTTCTTC CSAPSGNEQFF TRBJ2-1 TRBV20-1 . few
TGTGCCAGTAGTTTAACAGGGAAAGGAAACACTGAAGCTTTCTTT CASSLTGKGNTEAFF TRBJ1-1 TRBV19 . .